The 32 T cell receptor beta chains below were found in one sample sequenced in a study of blood T cell repertoires in COVID-19. Using immunoSEQ multiplex PCR, the repertoire was profiled, and TCRdb retains in-frame clones only, with some absent. The repertoire has 150,000 to 200,000 clones, 86% of them found once; the top ten carry roughly 7%. Sequencing was carried out using peripheral blood. The receptors were gathered from a woman aged 80 or over in a cohort sampled during active or convalescent COVID-19.

V gene TRBV18 combines with J gene TRBJ1-3, with a possible D match to TRBD1 (5 bases). V was shortened by 3 bases and J by 2 bases, with 14 bases between the two germline ends. The CDR3 loop spans 16 amino acids. Per the germline V gene, CDR1 is KGHSH and CDR2 is LQKENI. Here the CDR3 DNA reads TGTGCCAGCTCACCTCTCAGGGAGGGGACTGGAAACACCATATATTTT. As protein: CASSPLREGTGNTIYF.

The chain carries TRBV10-3 and TRBJ1-2, with 10 positions matching TRBD1. CDR1 ENHRY and CDR2 SYGVKD come from the germline V gene. CDR3 size: 15 residues. The ends lost 4 bases at V and 6 bases at J; junction bases unmatched: 8. Written as DNA, the CDR3 is TGTGCCATCAGTGTTACGACAGGGGGCGCGGATGGCTACACCTTC. Residues: CAISVTTGGADGYTF.

The genes are TRBV3-1 (or the pseudogene TRBV3-2) and TRBJ2-5; 9 bases are a match to TRBD1. The CDR3 spans 16 residues. Germline CDR1 is LGHDT and CDR2 is YNNKEL (reference sequence). Germline trimming cut 3 bases from V and 5 bases from J; bases unmatched to any gene: 10. CDR3 bases: TGTGCCAGCAGCCAGTGGGGACAGGGACAGAGGGAGACCCAGTACTTC. Protein: CASSQWGQGQRETQYF.

This rearrangement joins TRBV7-2 to TRBJ2-7; 8 bases fit TRBD1. The CDR3 has 14 amino acids. V shed 5 bases and J 6 bases; nucleotides not matched to a gene: 9. CDR1 SGHTA and CDR2 FQGNSA come from the germline V gene. The CDR3 region has the DNA TGTGCCAGCAGCATAAGGACAGGGCCAAGCGAGCAGTACTTC. The encoded protein is CASSIRTGPSEQYF.

The CDR3 DNA sequence: TGTGCCACCGGAGGGAGTAGGTCAGATACGCAGTATTTT. Its protein is CATGGSRSDTQYF. The genes are TRBV15 and TRBJ2-3, with a possible D match to TRBD2 (6 bases). The CDR3 has 13 amino acids. The germline V and J ends were trimmed by 8 bases and 4 bases, with 13 bases remaining between them. Germline loops: CDR1 LNHNV, CDR2 YYDKDF (reference sequence).

The chain has TRBV28 and TRBJ2-1; 9 nucleotides align to TRBD2. The CDR3 has 15 amino acids. Trimming cost V 8 bases and J 7 bases; bases outside gene matches: 12. CDR1 is MDHEN, CDR2 SYDVKM, per germline. The CDR3 spells CASGDHSGGRNEQFF. CDR3 DNA: TGTGCCAGCGGAGATCATAGCGGGGGTAGGAATGAGCAGTTCTTC.

The chain couples TRBV7-9 to TRBJ1-6, with D uncertain. The germline V gene has CDR1 SEHNR and CDR2 FQNEAQ (reference sequence). The CDR3 loop spans 12 amino acids. V was trimmed by 1 base and J by 14 bases, leaving 9 bases between them. As DNA, the CDR3 is TGTGCCAGCAGCTTAGGGTACGGGACCCTCCACTTT. Its protein is CASSLGYGTLHF.

The chain carries TRBV9 and TRBJ1-1, with 9 bases that match TRBD1. V shed 4 bases and J 3 bases; nucleotides not matched to a gene: 7. The CDR3 runs 15 residues. Germline assignment: CDR1 SGDLS and CDR2 YYNGEE. CDR3 nucleotides: TGTGCCAGCAGCAAGGGACAGGGACTGGACACTGAAGCTTTCTTT. It specifies CASSKGQGLDTEAFF.

This clone has a single count. The chain joins TRBV4-3 to TRBJ2-5; D might be TRBD2 (5 bases). This CDR3 has 13 residues. Germline V lookup: CDR1 LGHNA, CDR2 YSLEER. V lost 4 bases and J 5 bases, leaving 11 bases between the germline ends. CDR3 nucleotides: TGCGCCAGCAGCCGGGGTCCGGGGGAGACCCAGTACTTC. It is translated as CASSRGPGETQYF.

V is TRBV7-9 and J is TRBJ2-4; 7 bases agree with TRBD1. The CDR3 sequence is 15 residues long. V was pared by 5 bases and J by 9 bases, with 13 bases of the junction left unmatched. Germline-derived CDR1 and CDR2 are SEHNR and FQNEAQ (reference sequence). The CDR3 nucleotides read TGTGCCAGCAGCGCCCGACAGGGCATTAGGAGCATTCAGTACTTC. This sequence encodes CASSARQGIRSIQYF. The entire variable domain, with the rest obtained from reference TRBV7-9 and TRBJ2-4, is as follows: DTGVSQNPRHKITKRGQNVTFRCDPISEHNRLYWYRQTLGQGPEFLTYFQNEAQLEKSRLLSDRFSAERPKGSFSTLEIQRTEQGDSAMYLCASSARQGIRSIQYFGAGTRLSVL.

The chain couples TRBV5-1 to TRBJ2-1, with D possibly matching TRBD1 (6 bases). The CDR3 is 14 residues long. The germline CDR1 and CDR2 sequences are SGHRS and YFSETQ. Deletions cut 0 bases from V and 4 bases from J, with 8 bases between. CDR3 nucleotides: TGCGCCAGCAGCTTGGACAGGGAGTACAATGAGCAGTTCTTC. Encoded protein: CASSLDREYNEQFF.

This clone was recorded once. The chain has TRBV11-3 and TRBJ1-1; D uncertain. V lost 2 bases, J lost 0 bases, and 13 bases lay in between. The germline V gene has CDR1 SGHNT and CDR2 YENEEA. The CDR3 totals 16 residues. CDR3: CASSLSPGAMNTEAFF. The CDR3 DNA reads TGTGCCAGCAGCTTATCACCGGGAGCCATGAACACTGAAGCTTTCTTT.

This chain joins TRBV10-2 and TRBJ1-2, with a tentative D call TRBD1 (5 bases). The germline V and J ends were trimmed by 3 bases and 6 bases, with 8 bases remaining between them. The CDR3 consists of 12 residues. Germline V gene lookup returns CDR1 WSHSY and CDR2 SAAADI. The CDR3 region has the DNA TGCGCCAGCAGTGAAGGAGGGGATGGCTACACCTTC. This sequence encodes CASSEGGDGYTF.

The chain carries TRBV5-1 and TRBJ2-2, with TRBD2 matching 15 bases. The CDR3 is 19 residues long. In germline, CDR1 is SGHRS, CDR2 YFSETQ. V lost 0 bases to trimming and J lost 2 bases; unmatched junction nucleotides: 5. The CDR3 nucleotides are TGCGCCAGCAGCTTGGAGGGGACTAGCGGGAGGTCTAACACCGGGGAGCTGTTTTTT. Translation gives CASSLEGTSGRSNTGELFF.

The chain couples TRBV30 to TRBJ1-6; tentatively, D is TRBD1 (6 bases). Germline CDR1 reads GTSNPN; CDR2 reads SVGIG (reference sequence). V was trimmed by 4 bases and J by 4 bases, leaving 17 bases between them. The CDR3 has 16 residues. CDR3 loop: CAWNRAGASYNSPLHF. The CDR3, as DNA: TGTGCCTGGAATCGGGCAGGGGCGTCTTATAATTCACCCCTCCACTTT.

V gene TRBV5-5 combines with J gene TRBJ1-4; possible D gene TRBD1, 5 bases. CDR1 is SGHKS and CDR2 is YYEKEE in the germline V gene (reference sequence). V lost 2 bases, J lost 1 base, and 9 bases lay in between. This CDR3 spans 15 amino acids. The CDR3 nucleotides read TGTGCCAGCAGCTTCTTGGGGGGAACTAATGAAAAACTGTTTTTT. The encoded protein is CASSFLGGTNEKLFF. Full variable domain (rest looked up from reference TRBV5-5 and TRBJ1-4): DAGVTQSPTHLIKTRGQQVTLRCSPISGHKSVSWYQQVLGQGPQFIFQYYEKEERGRGNFPDRFSARQFPNYSSELNVNALLLGDSALYLCASSFLGGTNEKLFFGSGTQLSVL.

The genes are TRBV19 and TRBJ2-7; 8 bases map to TRBD1. The CDR3 loop spans 14 amino acids. The V gene end was trimmed by 4 bases and the J gene end by 2 bases; junction bases not matched to a gene: 4. CDR1 is LNHDA and CDR2 is SQIVND in the germline V gene (reference sequence). In DNA form, the CDR3 reads TGTGCCAGTAGTACAGGGGGCATGGCCTACGAGCAGTACTTC. It yields the protein CASSTGGMAYEQYF.

The chain employs TRBV7-2 and TRBJ2-1; 12 bases line up with TRBD2. V dropped 3 bases and J dropped 8; count of bases not matched to a gene: 5. CDR1 is SGHTA, CDR2 FQGNSA, per germline. This CDR3 has 15 amino acids. CDR3 nucleotides: TGTGCCAGCAGCTTTACTAGCGGGGGGATTTATGAGCAGTTCTTC. It translates to CASSFTSGGIYEQFF.

The chain has TRBV7-2 and TRBJ1-2; TRBD1 matches 7 bases. The CDR3 contains 15 residues. From germline, CDR1 is SGHTA and CDR2 FQGNSA. With 5 bases clipped from V and 0 bases from J, the junction kept 6 bases outside the gene matches. The CDR3 bases are TGTGCCAGCAGCAAACAGGGGCCCACTAACTATGGCTACACCTTC. It specifies CASSKQGPTNYGYTF.

The gene calls are TRBV5-4 and TRBJ1-6; D unclear. With 0 bases removed from V and 8 bases from J, the gap between germline ends came to 6 bases. The CDR3 runs to 13 residues. The germline V gene encodes CDR1 SGHNT and CDR2 YYREEE (reference sequence). CDR3 coding DNA: TGTGCCAGCAGCTTGGGGAGGGATTCACCCCTCCACTTT. Amino acid sequence: CASSLGRDSPLHF.

The chain couples TRBV7-2 to TRBJ1-4, with 7 bases identical to TRBD1. This CDR3 has 14 residues. With V trimmed by 5 bases and J by 7 bases, 7 bases remained unmatched. CDR1 SGHTA and CDR2 FQGNSA come from the germline V gene. The CDR3 sequence: CASSGDRASEKLFF. The CDR3 DNA sequence: TGTGCCAGCAGCGGAGACAGGGCCAGTGAAAAACTGTTTTTT.

This clone has more than one count but fewer than ten. The chain recombines TRBV19 with TRBJ1-6; D is possibly TRBD1 (6 bases). Trimming took off 6 bases at V and 7 bases at J, with 13 bases between the two ends. Germline V gives CDR1 LNHDA, CDR2 SQIVND (reference sequence). The CDR3 runs to 14 residues. The CDR3 loop reads CASSEGQTNSPLHF. CDR3 in DNA: TGTGCCAGTAGCGAAGGACAGACAAATTCACCCCTCCACTTT. Looking up the rest from reference TRBV19 and TRBJ1-6 gives the full variable domain: DGGITQSPKYLFRKEGQNVTLSCEQNLNHDAMYWYRQDPGQGLRLIYYSQIVNDFQKGDIAEGYSVSREKKESFPLTVTSAQKNPTAFYLCASSEGQTNSPLHFGNGTRLTVT.

The chain employs TRBV7-9 and TRBJ2-1; TRBD1 aligns across 8 bases. V lost 3 bases and J lost 2; bases outside the gene matches: 6. Germline CDR1 is SEHNR and CDR2 is FQNEAQ (reference sequence). This CDR3 has 16 amino acids. The CDR3 protein is CASSFPTGVPYNEQFF. The CDR3 DNA sequence: TGTGCCAGCAGCTTCCCGACAGGGGTTCCCTACAATGAGCAGTTCTTC.

The V gene is TRBV7-6, the J gene TRBJ1-3; D unresolved. The germline V gene encodes CDR1 SGHVS and CDR2 FNYEAQ. The V and J ends lost 4 bases and 2 bases respectively, with 12 bases between them. This CDR3 is 15 amino acids long. CDR3 in DNA: TGTGCCAGCAGCTACCAACCAGGAACTGGAAACACCATATATTTT. Translating it yields CASSYQPGTGNTIYF. Full variable domain (missing parts from reference TRBV7-6 and TRBJ1-3): GAGVSQSPRYKVTKRGQDVALRCDPISGHVSLYWYRQALGQGPEFLTYFNYEAQQDKSGLPNDRFSAERPEGSISTLTIQRTEQRDSAMYRCASSYQPGTGNTIYFGEGSWLTVV.

The CDR3 coding sequence is TGTGCCAGCAGCCCCAGGGGGAATGAAGCTTTCTTT. It specifies CASSPRGNEAFF. The J gene is TRBJ1-1, the V gene TRBV12-3 or TRBV12-4; TRBD1 matches 7 bases. Unmatched junction bases numbered 5, after V lost 6 bases and J lost 7 bases. The CDR3 has 12 amino acids.

The chain links TRBV4-1 to TRBJ1-2; D is undetermined. Looked up from germline, CDR1 is MGHRA and CDR2 is YSYEKL. The V end was cut by 0 bases, the J end by 4 bases, with 18 bases between. The CDR3 totals 17 residues. Written as DNA, the CDR3 is TGCGCCAGCAGCCAAGAAGCGAGCCTGGTAGGTCGCTATGGCTACACCTTC. It codes for CASSQEASLVGRYGYTF.

V gene TRBV27 combines with J gene TRBJ2-7, with D perhaps matching TRBD1 (6 bases). Germline CDR1 reads MNHEY; CDR2 reads SMNVEV (reference sequence). The CDR3 covers 14 residues. V was trimmed by 6 bases and J by 4 bases, leaving 16 bases between them. CDR3 nucleotides: TGTGCCAGCAGACCCCTGGGGGCGCGATACGAGCAGTACGTC. It codes for CASRPLGARYEQYV.

This clone came up many times. CDR3 coding DNA: TGTGCCAGCAGCCCCCTGAGGGGGAACTACAATGAGCAGTTCTTC. The encoded protein is CASSPLRGNYNEQFF. J is TRBJ2-1 and V is TRBV7-9, with a tentative D call TRBD1 (6 bases). The CDR3 is 15 residues long. Trimming took off 5 bases at V and 3 bases at J, with 14 bases between the two ends. Germline-derived CDR1 and CDR2 are SEHNR and FQNEAQ (reference sequence).

This chain joins TRBV5-4 and TRBJ2-1, with TRBD1 matching over 7 bases. CDR1 is SGHNT, CDR2 YYREEE, per germline (reference sequence). This CDR3 contains 14 residues. With 6 bases clipped from V and 0 bases from J, the junction kept 3 bases outside the gene matches. CDR3 bases: TGTGCCAGCAAATGGACAGGCTCCTACAATGAGCAGTTCTTC. Translation gives CASKWTGSYNEQFF.

The chain employs TRBV5-1 and TRBJ1-2; D unresolved. Trimming stripped 1 base from V and 8 bases from J, with 9 bases between. Germline V gene sequence: CDR1 SGHRS, CDR2 YFSETQ. The CDR3 runs 12 residues. This CDR3 reads CASSLPQNGYTF. The CDR3 DNA is TGCGCCAGCAGCTTGCCGCAGAACGGCTACACCTTC.

The chain joins TRBV5-5 to TRBJ1-4; possible D gene TRBD1, 6 bases. Germline CDR1 is SGHKS and CDR2 is YYEKEE (reference sequence). V lost 2 bases and J 7 bases, leaving 12 bases between the germline ends. The CDR3 is 14 residues long. CDR3 DNA: TGTGCCAGCAGCTTTTCAGGGGAAGGTGAAAAACTGTTTTTT. This encodes CASSFSGEGEKLFF.

The CDR3 sequence is CASSPDRVNTEAFF. The CDR3 DNA reads TGCGCCAGCAGCCCCGACAGAGTGAACACTGAAGCTTTCTTT. V and J are TRBV4-3 and TRBJ1-1; TRBD1 is a possible D gene (5 bases). The V gene's germline CDR1 is LGHNA and CDR2 YSLEER. The V end was cut by 4 bases, the J end by 0 bases, with 9 bases between. The CDR3 sequence is 14 residues long.